This T cell receptor beta chain was captured by sequencing in a study of identical twins. Everyone who gave samples was a healthy Caucasian. With 5 bases removed from V and 4 bases from J, the gap between germline ends came to 15 bases. The CDR3 consists of 15 residues. CDR1 SGHTA and CDR2 FQGNSA come from the germline V gene. TCRdb reprocessed the 5' RACE reads with MiXCR, giving one entry per CDR3 protein. This sample has around 340,000 distinct CDR3 sequences; approximately 8.7% occur once, and the top ten carry 8% to 10%. The chain couples TRBV7-2 to TRBJ1-5; perhaps TRBD1 as D (6 bases). The sample was naive T cells sorted from blood. The source is a woman aged 50 to 65 in good health. CDR3 amino acids: CASSGYGTLNQPQHF. CDR3 sequence (DNA): TGTGCCAGCAGCGGATACGGGACATTGAATCAGCCCCAGCATTTT.